Listed below are T cell receptor beta chains from one sample, sequenced in a study. TCRdb re-analysed the 5' RACE reads in MiXCR, keeping a single row per CDR3 protein. The table includes tens of thousands of distinct CDR3 sequences, roughly 25% detected once. The specimen was memory CD4+ T cells sorted from blood. The receptors were sampled from a female donor with breast cancer. CDR3s include the opening cysteine and the closing phenylalanine or tryptophan. Each record gives: V gene, clone size, D gene, J gene, CDR3 DNA, CDR3 protein. D genes are given only for firm matches. Only some rows state a clone size, as once, few, many or a class for expanded clones.

v_gene: TRBV10-3
abundance: few
d_gene: TRBD2
j_gene: TRBJ2-3
CDR3nt: TGTGCCATCAAGGCCGGGACTAGTGCTGATACGCAGTATTTT
CDR3aa: CAIKAGTSADTQYF

v_gene: TRBV6-1
abundance: -
d_gene: -
j_gene: TRBJ1-5
CDR3nt: TGTGCCAGCAGTGGAGAGTTGCGTGGAAATAGCAATCAGCCCCAGCATTTT
CDR3aa: CASSGELRGNSNQPQHF

v_gene: TRBV4-1
abundance: -
d_gene: -
j_gene: TRBJ2-1
CDR3nt: TGCGCCAGCAGCCCCGACAGAGCCAGATACAATGAGCAGTTCTTC
CDR3aa: CASSPDRARYNEQFF

v_gene: TRBV20-1
abundance: few
d_gene: -
j_gene: TRBJ2-5
CDR3nt: TGCAGTGCTAGAGGGGGGGAGACCCAGTACTTC
CDR3aa: CSARGGETQYF

v_gene: TRBV9
abundance: many
d_gene: -
j_gene: TRBJ1-2
CDR3nt: TGTGCCAGCAGCGGTGAAGGGGTAATGGGTGGCTACACCTTC
CDR3aa: CASSGEGVMGGYTF

v_gene: TRBV5-8
abundance: -
d_gene: -
j_gene: TRBJ2-7
CDR3nt: TGTGCCAGCAGCTTGATAGGGAAGTACGAGCAGTACTTC
CDR3aa: CASSLIGKYEQYF

v_gene: TRBV29-1
abundance: many
d_gene: TRBD1
j_gene: TRBJ1-1
CDR3nt: TGCAGCGTTGAAGAACGGGTTCCCTTCGACAGGGGAACTGAAGCTTTCTTT
CDR3aa: CSVEERVPFDRGTEAFF

v_gene: TRBV28
abundance: -
d_gene: -
j_gene: TRBJ1-5
CDR3nt: TGTGCCAGCAACAGCCACCAGCCCCAGCATTTT
CDR3aa: CASNSHQPQHF

v_gene: TRBV27
abundance: -
d_gene: TRBD1
j_gene: TRBJ2-7
CDR3nt: TGTACCAGCAGCCGTACGACAGGGGCCTACGAGCAGTACTTC
CDR3aa: CTSSRTTGAYEQYF

v_gene: TRBV3-1
abundance: many
d_gene: -
j_gene: TRBJ1-5
CDR3nt: TGTGCCAGCAGCCAAAGGGGTCAGCCCCAGCATTTT
CDR3aa: CASSQRGQPQHF

v_gene: TRBV12-3/TRBV12-4
abundance: few
d_gene: -
j_gene: TRBJ2-7
CDR3nt: TGTGCCAGCAGTTGGACAGACCTACGAGAGCAGTACTTC
CDR3aa: CASSWTDLREQYF

v_gene: TRBV2
abundance: -
d_gene: -
j_gene: TRBJ2-7
CDR3nt: TGTGCCAGAGGGCAGGTCACTAACTCCTACGAGCAGTACTTC
CDR3aa: CARGQVTNSYEQYF

v_gene: TRBV12-3/TRBV12-4
abundance: -
d_gene: -
j_gene: TRBJ2-4
CDR3nt: TGTGCCAGCACCACAGGGCTGAACATTCAGTACTTC
CDR3aa: CASTTGLNIQYF

v_gene: TRBV4-3
abundance: many
d_gene: TRBD1
j_gene: TRBJ1-5
CDR3nt: TGCGCCAGCAGCCCGGGACAGGGGGCGCGGCAGCCCCAGCATTTT
CDR3aa: CASSPGQGARQPQHF

v_gene: TRBV7-9
abundance: -
d_gene: TRBD2
j_gene: TRBJ2-1
CDR3nt: TGTGCCAGCAGCTTAGTTAGGCGGGAGGGCCTAAATGAGCAGTTCTTC
CDR3aa: CASSLVRREGLNEQFF

v_gene: TRBV7-2
abundance: -
d_gene: -
j_gene: TRBJ2-2
CDR3nt: TGTGCCAGCAGCTTAGCGATGGATCGGGACACCGGGGAGCTGTTTTTT
CDR3aa: CASSLAMDRDTGELFF

v_gene: TRBV6-5
abundance: many
d_gene: -
j_gene: TRBJ2-3
CDR3nt: TGTGCCAGCAGCCGGAGTGGGCCAGAGGATACGCAGTATTTT
CDR3aa: CASSRSGPEDTQYF

v_gene: TRBV29-1
abundance: few
d_gene: -
j_gene: TRBJ1-5
CDR3nt: TGCAGCGTCGGGGGCCGGGACCAGCCCCAGCATTTT
CDR3aa: CSVGGRDQPQHF

v_gene: TRBV27
abundance: medium-sized
d_gene: -
j_gene: TRBJ2-7
CDR3nt: TGTGCCAGCAGTTTATTCATCAGCTACGAGCAGTACTTC
CDR3aa: CASSLFISYEQYF

v_gene: TRBV29-1
abundance: -
d_gene: -
j_gene: TRBJ1-3
CDR3nt: TGCAGCGTTGAGGTAGCCGGAAACATCATATACTTT
CDR3aa: CSVEVAGNIIYF

v_gene: TRBV9
abundance: -
d_gene: -
j_gene: TRBJ1-3
CDR3nt: TGTGCCAGCAGCGTAGTTGGGGATTACGGAAACACCATATATTTT
CDR3aa: CASSVVGDYGNTIYF

v_gene: TRBV21-1
abundance: -
d_gene: -
j_gene: TRBJ2-2
CDR3nt: TGTGCCAGCAGCAAATCCGGGACAGTGAACACCGGGGAGCTGTTTTTT
CDR3aa: CASSKSGTVNTGELFF

v_gene: TRBV7-2
abundance: -
d_gene: -
j_gene: TRBJ2-7
CDR3nt: TGTGCCAGCAGCTTTCCCGGCTCCTACAAGCAGTACTTC
CDR3aa: CASSFPGSYKQYF

v_gene: TRBV12-3/TRBV12-4
abundance: -
d_gene: -
j_gene: TRBJ1-6
CDR3nt: TGTGCCAGCGGTTTAACGGGGGCGCTAGGTCATTCACCCCTCCACTTT
CDR3aa: CASGLTGALGHSPLHF

v_gene: TRBV15
abundance: -
d_gene: -
j_gene: TRBJ1-1
CDR3nt: TGTGCCACCAGCAGAGAAGGTGGCCGACGGGAAGATTTCACTGAAGCTTTCTTT
CDR3aa: CATSREGGRREDFTEAFF

v_gene: TRBV10-3
abundance: many
d_gene: -
j_gene: TRBJ2-5
CDR3nt: TGTGCCATCAGTCATCTCTCGGGGGAGACCCAGTACTTC
CDR3aa: CAISHLSGETQYF

v_gene: TRBV20-1
abundance: many
d_gene: -
j_gene: TRBJ2-7
CDR3nt: TGCAGTGCTAGAGGGGCGGGCAGGGGTCCGACCTACGAGCAGTACTTC
CDR3aa: CSARGAGRGPTYEQYF

v_gene: TRBV28
abundance: few
d_gene: -
j_gene: TRBJ2-6
CDR3nt: TGTGCCAGCAGTTATCGGACTGGCCTCTTGACTGGGGCCAACGTCCTGACTTTC
CDR3aa: CASSYRTGLLTGANVLTF

v_gene: TRBV7-9
abundance: few
d_gene: -
j_gene: TRBJ2-1
CDR3nt: TGTGCCAGCAGCTTACCGGGCCGGGATGAGCAGTTCTTC
CDR3aa: CASSLPGRDEQFF